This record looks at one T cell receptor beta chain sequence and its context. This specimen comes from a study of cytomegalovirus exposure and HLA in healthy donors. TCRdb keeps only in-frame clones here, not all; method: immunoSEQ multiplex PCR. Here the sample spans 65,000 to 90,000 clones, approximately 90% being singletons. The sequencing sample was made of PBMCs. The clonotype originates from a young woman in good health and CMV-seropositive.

CDR3 sequence (DNA): TGTGCCAGCAGTTACATTGCCCGCAGCTCCTACGAGCAGTACTTC. Its translation: CASSYIARSSYEQYF. This rearrangement joins TRBV6-5 to TRBJ2-7; D is undetermined. The CDR3 runs to 15 residues. Trimming took off 2 bases at V and 0 bases at J, with 11 bases between the two ends. Germline V gives CDR1 MNHEY, CDR2 SVGAGI.